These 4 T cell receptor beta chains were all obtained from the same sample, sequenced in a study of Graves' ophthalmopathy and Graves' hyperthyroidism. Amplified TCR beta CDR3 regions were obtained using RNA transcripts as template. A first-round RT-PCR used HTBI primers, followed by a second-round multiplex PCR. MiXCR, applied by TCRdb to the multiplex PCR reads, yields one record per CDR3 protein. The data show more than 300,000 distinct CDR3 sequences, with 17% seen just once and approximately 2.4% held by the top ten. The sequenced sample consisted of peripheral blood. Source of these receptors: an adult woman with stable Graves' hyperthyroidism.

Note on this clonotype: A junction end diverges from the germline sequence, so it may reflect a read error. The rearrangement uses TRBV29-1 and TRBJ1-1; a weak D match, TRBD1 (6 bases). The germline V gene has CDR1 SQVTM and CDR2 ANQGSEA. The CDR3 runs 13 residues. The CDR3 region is CSVEAGGYTDAFF. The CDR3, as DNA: TGCAGCGTTGAAGCGGGGGGCTACACTGACGCTTTCTTT.

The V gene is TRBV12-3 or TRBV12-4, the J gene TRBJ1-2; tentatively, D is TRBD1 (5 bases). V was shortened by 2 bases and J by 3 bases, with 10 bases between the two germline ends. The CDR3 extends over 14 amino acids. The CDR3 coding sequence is TGTGCCAGCAGTTTATCAGGGCAGTACTATGGCTACACCTTC. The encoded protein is CASSLSGQYYGYTF.

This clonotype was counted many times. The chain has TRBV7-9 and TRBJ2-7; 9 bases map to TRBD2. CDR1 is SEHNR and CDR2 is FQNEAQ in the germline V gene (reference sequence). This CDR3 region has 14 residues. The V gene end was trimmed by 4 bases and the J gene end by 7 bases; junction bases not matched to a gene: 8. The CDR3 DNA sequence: TGTGCCAGCAGCTCAGGACTAGCGCGTCCGGAGCAGTACTTC. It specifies CASSSGLARPEQYF.

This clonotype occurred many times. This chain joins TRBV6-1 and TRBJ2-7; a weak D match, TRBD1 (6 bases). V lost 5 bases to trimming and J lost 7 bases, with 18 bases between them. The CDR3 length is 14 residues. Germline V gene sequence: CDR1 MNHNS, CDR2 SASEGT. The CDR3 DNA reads TGTGCCAGCAGTCGGACCTCAGGGGCGTGGGAGCAGTACTTC. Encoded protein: CASSRTSGAWEQYF.